The rows below give T cell receptor beta chains drawn from one sample of a study of breast tumors, draining lymph nodes, adjacent tissues. TCRdb independently ran MiXCR on the multiplex PCR reads; one entry per CDR3 protein. The table has fewer than 30,000 distinct CDR3 sequences, approximately 75% seen once; the top ten hold 23%. The specimen sequenced was tumor-adjacent breast tissue. These TCRs come from a female donor with breast cancer. Some clones in this sample may be carry-over from other donors' samples. CDR3s include the opening cysteine and the closing phenylalanine or tryptophan. D genes are given only for firm matches. Clone size, where shown, is once, few, many, or a class for clones that have expanded.

D	size	V	J	CDR3	DNA
.	.	TRBV6-5	TRBJ2-3	CASSDTGLGRSQYF	TGTGCCAGCAGTGATACAGGGTTAGGGAGATCGCAGTATTTT
.	.	TRBV5-6	TRBJ1-5	CASSHRLQPQHF	TGTGCCAGCAGTCACAGGCTCCAGCCCCAGCATTTT
.	many	TRBV19	TRBJ1-4	CASSIWAGLNEKLFF	TGTGCCAGTAGTATTTGGGCGGGGCTTAATGAAAAACTGTTTTTT
TRBD2	.	TRBV28	TRBJ2-3	CASSLWTSGDTDTQYF	TGTGCCAGCAGTTTATGGACTAGCGGGGACACAGATACGCAGTATTTT
.	many	TRBV12-3/TRBV12-4	TRBJ2-1	CASSLSPYNEQFF	TGTGCCAGCAGTTTGTCCCCCTACAATGAGCAGTTCTTC
.	medium-sized	TRBV7-2	TRBJ1-6	CASSPRDGYNSPLHF	TGTGCCAGCAGCCCCCGGGACGGTTATAATTCACCCCTCCACTTT
TRBD1	.	TRBV19	TRBJ2-7	CASSPPGQISYEQYF	TGTGCCAGTAGTCCACCGGGACAGATCTCCTACGAGCAGTACTTC
TRBD2	.	TRBV4-2	TRBJ2-3	CASSPARASGSSTDTQYF	TGTGCCAGCAGCCCAGCGCGGGCTAGCGGGAGTAGCACAGATACGCAGTATTTT
.	.	TRBV9	TRBJ2-2	CASSVGRINTGELFF	TGTGCCAGCAGCGTAGGGCGGATAAACACCGGGGAGCTGTTTTTT
.	many	TRBV30	TRBJ1-3	CAWSVRAWGTGNTIYF	TGTGCCTGGAGTGTACGAGCTTGGGGGACTGGAAACACCATATATTTT
.	few	TRBV10-3	TRBJ1-2	CAISEDRSNGYTF	TGTGCCATCAGTGAGGATAGGAGTAATGGCTACACCTTC
.	.	TRBV7-9	TRBJ2-1	CASSHRGNEQFF	TGTGCCAGCAGCCACCGGGGCAATGAGCAGTTCTTC
.	.	TRBV7-9	TRBJ2-3	CASSFEISTDTQYF	TGTGCCAGCAGCTTCGAGATCAGCACAGATACGCAGTATTTT
TRBD2	.	TRBV9	TRBJ2-7	CASSVSAGETYEQYF	TGTGCCAGCAGCGTATCAGCGGGAGAGACCTACGAGCAGTACTTC
TRBD2	.	TRBV13	TRBJ2-5	CASSRWTSDQETQYF	TGTGCCAGCAGCCGGTGGACTAGCGACCAAGAGACCCAGTACTTC
TRBD2	few	TRBV7-9	TRBJ2-3	CASTTSGRADTQYF	TGTGCTAGCACGACTAGCGGGAGAGCAGATACGCAGTATTTT
.	.	TRBV20-1	TRBJ1-2	CSASRGVYGYTF	TGCAGTGCTAGTAGGGGTGTCTATGGCTACACCTTC
TRBD2	.	TRBV4-1	TRBJ2-1	CASSQATSGWNEQFF	TGCGCCAGCAGCCAGGCGACTAGCGGGTGGAATGAGCAGTTCTTC
TRBD1	.	TRBV2	TRBJ2-7	CASRRTGVYEQYF	TGTGCCAGCAGGAGGACAGGGGTCTACGAGCAGTACTTC
TRBD1	.	TRBV5-6	TRBJ2-7	CASSRDREQYF	TGTGCCAGCAGCAGGGACAGGGAGCAGTACTTC